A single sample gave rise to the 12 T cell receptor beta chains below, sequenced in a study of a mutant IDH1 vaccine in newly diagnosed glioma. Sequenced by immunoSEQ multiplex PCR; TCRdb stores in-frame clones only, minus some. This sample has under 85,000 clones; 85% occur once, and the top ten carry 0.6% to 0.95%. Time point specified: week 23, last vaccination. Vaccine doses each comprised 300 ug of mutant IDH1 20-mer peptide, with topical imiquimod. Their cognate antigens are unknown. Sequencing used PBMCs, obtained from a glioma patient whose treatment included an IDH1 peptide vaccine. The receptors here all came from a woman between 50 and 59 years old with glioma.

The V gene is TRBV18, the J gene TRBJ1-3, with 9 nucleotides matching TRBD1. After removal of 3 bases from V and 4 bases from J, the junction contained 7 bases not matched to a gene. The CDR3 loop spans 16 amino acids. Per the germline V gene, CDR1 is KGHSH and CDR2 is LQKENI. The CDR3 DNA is TGTGCCAGCTCACCGCTAAACAGGGGGCCAGGAAACACCATATATTTT. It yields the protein CASSPLNRGPGNTIYF.

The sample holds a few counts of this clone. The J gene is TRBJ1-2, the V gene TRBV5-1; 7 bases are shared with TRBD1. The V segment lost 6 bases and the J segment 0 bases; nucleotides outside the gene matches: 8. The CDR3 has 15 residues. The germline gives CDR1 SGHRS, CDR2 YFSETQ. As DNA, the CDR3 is TGCGCCAGCAACGCAGGGACAGCAGCTAACTATGGCTACACCTTC. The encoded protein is CASNAGTAANYGYTF.

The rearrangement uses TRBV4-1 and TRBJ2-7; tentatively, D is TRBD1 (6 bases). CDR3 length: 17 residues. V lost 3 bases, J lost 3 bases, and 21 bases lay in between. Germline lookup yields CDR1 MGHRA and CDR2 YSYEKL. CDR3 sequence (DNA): TGCGCCAGCAGCCACGAAGCCTCCGGGACATTCTTCTACGAGCAGTACTTC. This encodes CASSHEASGTFFYEQYF.

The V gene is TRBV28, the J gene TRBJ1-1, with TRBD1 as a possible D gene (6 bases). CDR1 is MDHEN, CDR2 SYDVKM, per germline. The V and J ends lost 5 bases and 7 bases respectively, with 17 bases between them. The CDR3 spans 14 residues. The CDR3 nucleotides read TGTGCCAGCAGTAATCAGGGGTACCTAGATGAAGCTTTCTTT. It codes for CASSNQGYLDEAFF. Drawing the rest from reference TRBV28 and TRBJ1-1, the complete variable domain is DVKVTQSSRYLVKRTGEKVFLECVQDMDHENMFWYRQDPGLGLRLIYFSYDVKMKEKGDIPEGYSVSREKKERFSLILESASTNQTSMYLCASSNQGYLDEAFFGQGTRLTVV.

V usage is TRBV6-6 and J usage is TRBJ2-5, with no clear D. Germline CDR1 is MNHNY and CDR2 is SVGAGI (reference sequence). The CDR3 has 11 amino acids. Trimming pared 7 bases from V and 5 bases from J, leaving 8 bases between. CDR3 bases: TGTGCCAGCACACACAAGGAGACCCAGTACTTC. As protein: CASTHKETQYF.

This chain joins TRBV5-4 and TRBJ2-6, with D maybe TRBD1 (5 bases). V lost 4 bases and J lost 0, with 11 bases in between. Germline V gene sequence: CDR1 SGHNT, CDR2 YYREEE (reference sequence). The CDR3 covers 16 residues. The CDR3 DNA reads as TGTGCCAGCAGCCCGGACACAAACTCTGGGGCCAACGTCCTGACTTTC. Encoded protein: CASSPDTNSGANVLTF.

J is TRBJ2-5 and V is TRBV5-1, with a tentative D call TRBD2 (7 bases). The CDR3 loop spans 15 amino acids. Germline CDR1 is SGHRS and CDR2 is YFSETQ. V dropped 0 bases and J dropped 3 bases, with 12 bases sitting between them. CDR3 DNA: TGCGCCAGCAGCTTGGAGGGAGGGGGAGAAGAGACCCAGTACTTC. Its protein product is CASSLEGGGEETQYF.

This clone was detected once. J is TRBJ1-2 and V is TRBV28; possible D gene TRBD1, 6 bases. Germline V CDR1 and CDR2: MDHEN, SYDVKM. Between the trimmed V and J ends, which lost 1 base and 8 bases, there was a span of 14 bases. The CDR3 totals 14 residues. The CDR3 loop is CASSLSGTFRGYTF. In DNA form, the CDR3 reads TGTGCCAGCAGTTTATCCGGGACATTCCGCGGCTACACCTTC.

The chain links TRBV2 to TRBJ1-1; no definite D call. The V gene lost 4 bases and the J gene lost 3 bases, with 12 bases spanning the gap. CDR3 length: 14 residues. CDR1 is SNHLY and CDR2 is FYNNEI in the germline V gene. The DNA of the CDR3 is TGTGCCAGCAGTGTTGAACGCATCGACACTGAAGCTTTCTTT. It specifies CASSVERIDTEAFF.

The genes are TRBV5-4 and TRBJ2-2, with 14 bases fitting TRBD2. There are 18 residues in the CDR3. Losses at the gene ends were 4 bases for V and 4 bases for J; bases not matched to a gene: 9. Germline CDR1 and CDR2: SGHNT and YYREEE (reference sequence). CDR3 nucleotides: TGTGCCAGCAGCGTAGGGACTAGCGGGAGTCGTTCCACCGGGGAGCTGTTTTTT. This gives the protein CASSVGTSGSRSTGELFF.

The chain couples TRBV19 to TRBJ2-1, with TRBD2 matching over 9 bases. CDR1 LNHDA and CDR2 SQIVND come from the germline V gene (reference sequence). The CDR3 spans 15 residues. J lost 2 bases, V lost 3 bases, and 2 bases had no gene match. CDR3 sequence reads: CASSIAGGPYNEQFF. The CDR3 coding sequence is TGTGCCAGTAGTATCGCGGGAGGGCCCTACAATGAGCAGTTCTTC. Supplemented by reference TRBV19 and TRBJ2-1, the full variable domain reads DGGITQSPKYLFRKEGQNVTLSCEQNLNHDAMYWYRQDPGQGLRLIYYSQIVNDFQKGDIAEGYSVSREKKESFPLTVTSAQKNPTAFYLCASSIAGGPYNEQFFGPGTRLTVL.

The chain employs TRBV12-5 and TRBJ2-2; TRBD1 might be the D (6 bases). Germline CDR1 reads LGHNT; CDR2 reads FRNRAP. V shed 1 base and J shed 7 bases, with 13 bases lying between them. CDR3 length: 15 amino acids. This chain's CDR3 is CASGLALQGRGELFF. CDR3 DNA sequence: TGTGCTAGTGGTTTGGCCTTACAGGGTCGCGGGGAGCTGTTTTTT.